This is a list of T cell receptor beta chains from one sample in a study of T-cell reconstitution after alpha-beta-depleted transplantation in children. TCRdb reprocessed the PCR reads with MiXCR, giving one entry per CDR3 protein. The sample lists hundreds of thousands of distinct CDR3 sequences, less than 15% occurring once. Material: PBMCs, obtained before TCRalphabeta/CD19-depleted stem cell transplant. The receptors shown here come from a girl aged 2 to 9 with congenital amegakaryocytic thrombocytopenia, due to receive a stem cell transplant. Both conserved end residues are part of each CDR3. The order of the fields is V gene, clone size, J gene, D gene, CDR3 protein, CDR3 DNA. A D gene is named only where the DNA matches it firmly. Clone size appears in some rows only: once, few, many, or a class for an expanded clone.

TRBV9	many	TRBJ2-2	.	CASSVTGTGELFF	TGTGCCAGCAGCGTAACAGGGACCGGGGAGCTGTTTTTT
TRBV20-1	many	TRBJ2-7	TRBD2	CSALSSGRAYEQYF	TGCAGTGCGCTATCTAGCGGGAGGGCCTACGAGCAGTACTTC
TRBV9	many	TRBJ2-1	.	CASSVGSGTLLYNEQFF	TGTGCCAGCAGCGTAGGTTCCGGGACCCTCCTATACAATGAGCAGTTCTTC
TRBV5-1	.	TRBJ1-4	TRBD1	CASSNRGRNEEKLFF	TGCGCCAGTTCAAACAGGGGGCGTAATGAGGAAAAACTGTTTTTT
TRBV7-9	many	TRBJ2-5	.	CASSLNSGQETQYF	TGTGCCAGCAGCCTAAATAGCGGTCAAGAGACCCAGTACTTC
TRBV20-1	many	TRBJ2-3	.	CSARERSTDTQYF	TGCAGTGCTAGGGAGAGGTCCACAGATACGCAGTATTTT
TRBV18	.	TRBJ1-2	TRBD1	CASSRSRTGENYGYTF	TGTGCCAGCTCACGCTCAAGGACAGGGGAAAACTATGGCTACACCTTC
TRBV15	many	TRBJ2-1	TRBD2	CATSLWTSGRNEQFF	TGTGCCACCAGCTTATGGACTAGCGGGAGAAATGAGCAGTTCTTC
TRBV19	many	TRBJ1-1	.	CASSKGVQYTEAFF	TGTGCCAGTAGTAAGGGGGTACAATATACTGAAGCTTTCTTT
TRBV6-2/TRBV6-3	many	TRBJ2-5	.	CASTPIETQYF	TGTGCCTCGACTCCTATAGAGACCCAGTACTTC
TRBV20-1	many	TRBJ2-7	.	CSARDSLLEGPYEQYF	TGCAGTGCTAGAGATTCCCTTTTGGAGGGACCCTACGAGCAGTACTTC
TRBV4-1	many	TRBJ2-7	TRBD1	CASSSQQGPYEQYF	TGCGCCAGCAGCTCCCAACAGGGGCCATACGAGCAGTACTTC
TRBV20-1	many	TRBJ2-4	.	CSATQYLETKNIQYF	TGCAGTGCCACTCAATATCTAGAAACCAAAAACATTCAGTACTTC
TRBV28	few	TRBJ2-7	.	CASTKGGGIYEQYF	TGTGCCAGCACCAAAGGAGGGGGGATCTACGAGCAGTACTTC
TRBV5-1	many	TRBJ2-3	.	CASSGGLGTDTQYF	TGCGCCAGCAGCGGAGGACTGGGCACAGATACGCAGTATTTT
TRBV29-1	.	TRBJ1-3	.	CSVELGVPGNTIYF	TGCAGCGTTGAACTAGGGGTGCCTGGAAACACCATATATTTT
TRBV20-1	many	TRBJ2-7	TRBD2	CSAIAGGPSEQYF	TGCAGTGCAATAGCGGGAGGGCCCTCCGAGCAGTACTTC
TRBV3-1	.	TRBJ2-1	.	CASSPSLGSYNEQFF	TGTGCCAGCAGCCCCTCGCTTGGCTCCTACAATGAGCAGTTCTTC
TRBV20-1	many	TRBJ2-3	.	CSAAGTRTGGTQYF	TGCAGTGCAGCCGGGACACGGACCGGGGGTACGCAGTATTTT
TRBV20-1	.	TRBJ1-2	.	CRVRDRTNYGYTF	TGCAGAGTCCGGGACCGGACTAACTATGGCTACACCTTC
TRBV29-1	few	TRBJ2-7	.	CSVIIGSYEQYF	TGCAGCGTTATAATAGGGTCCTACGAGCAGTACTTC
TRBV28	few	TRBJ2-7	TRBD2	CATSGGSSYEQYF	TGTGCCACGTCCGGGGGGAGCTCCTACGAGCAGTACTTC
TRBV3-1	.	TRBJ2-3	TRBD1	CASSQTGAADTQYF	TGTGCCAGCAGCCAGACAGGGGCGGCAGATACGCAGTATTTT
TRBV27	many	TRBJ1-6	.	CASSNIAFVGNSPLHF	TGTGCCAGCAGTAATATTGCTTTCGTGGGGAATTCACCCCTCCACTTT
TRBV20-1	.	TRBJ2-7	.	CSARNLRGPDYEQYF	TGCAGTGCTAGAAACCTCAGGGGACCAGACTACGAGCAGTACTTC
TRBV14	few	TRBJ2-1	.	CASSQGLSVPWIDEQFF	TGTGCCAGCAGCCAAGGGCTCAGCGTCCCCTGGATCGATGAGCAGTTCTTC
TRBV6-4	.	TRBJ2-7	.	CASEPGVTYEQYF	TGTGCCAGCGAACCGGGAGTTACCTACGAGCAGTACTTC
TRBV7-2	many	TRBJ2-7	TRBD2	CASSLDPGTSYEQYF	TGCGCCAGCAGCCTGGATCCCGGGACTAGCTACGAGCAGTACTTC
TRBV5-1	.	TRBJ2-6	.	CASSLESGSGANVLTF	TGCGCCAGCAGCTTGGAGTCCGGGTCCGGGGCCAACGTCCTGACTTTC
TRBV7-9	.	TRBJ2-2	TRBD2	CASSPLGGFTGELFF	TGTGCCAGCAGCCCCCTCGGGGGGTTCACCGGGGAGCTGTTTTTT
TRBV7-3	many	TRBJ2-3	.	CASSSSPRGIASTDTQYF	TGTGCCAGCAGCTCCTCACCGAGGGGGATAGCCAGCACAGATACGCAGTATTTT
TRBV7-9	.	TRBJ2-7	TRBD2	CASSPSGEIYEQYF	TGTGCCAGCAGCCCTAGCGGGGAGATCTACGAGCAGTACTTC
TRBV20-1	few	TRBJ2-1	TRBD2	CSARDLGGGAYNEQFF	TGCAGTGCTAGAGATCTCGGGGGAGGGGCCTACAATGAGCAGTTCTTC
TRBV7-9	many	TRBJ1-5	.	CASSSGVVQPQHF	TGTGCCAGCAGCTCCGGGGTTGTGCAGCCCCAGCATTTT
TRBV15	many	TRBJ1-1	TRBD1	CATSSDRGRTEAFF	TGTGCCACCAGCTCCGACAGGGGTAGGACTGAAGCTTTCTTT
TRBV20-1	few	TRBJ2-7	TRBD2	CSAPGEREFPYEQYF	TGCAGTGCTCCGGGGGAGCGGGAGTTCCCCTACGAGCAGTACTTC
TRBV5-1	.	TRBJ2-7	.	CASSLMPVSGTYEPYF	TGCGCCAGCAGCCTCATGCCGGTTAGCGGAACCTACGAGCCGTACTTC
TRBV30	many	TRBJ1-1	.	CAWSGVEPRNTEAFF	TGTGCCTGGAGTGGCGTAGAGCCAAGGAACACTGAAGCTTTCTTT
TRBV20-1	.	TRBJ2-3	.	CSARVGSATDTQYF	TGCAGTGCTAGAGTTGGGTCTGCCACAGATACGCAGTATTTT
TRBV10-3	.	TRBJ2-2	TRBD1	CAISESILRTGQNTGELFF	TGTGCCATCAGTGAGTCGATTCTCCGGACAGGTCAGAACACCGGGGAGCTGTTTTTT
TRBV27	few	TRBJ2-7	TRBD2	CASSSGVRGPSGNDEQYF	TGTGCCAGCAGTTCAGGGGTAAGAGGGCCTAGCGGGAACGACGAGCAGTACTTC
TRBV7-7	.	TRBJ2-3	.	CASSLASGATDTQYF	TGTGCCAGCAGCTTAGCGTCAGGGGCCACAGATACGCAGTATTTT
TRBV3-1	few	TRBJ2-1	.	CASSQVWAANEQFF	TGTGCCAGCAGCCAAGTGTGGGCCGCCAATGAGCAGTTCTTC
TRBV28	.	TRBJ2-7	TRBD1	CASWGQQRSYEQYF	TGTGCCAGCTGGGGACAGCAACGATCCTACGAGCAGTACTTC
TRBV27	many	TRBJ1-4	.	CASSLTSILDEKLFF	TGTGCCAGCAGTCTCACCTCGATCCTGGATGAAAAACTGTTTTTT